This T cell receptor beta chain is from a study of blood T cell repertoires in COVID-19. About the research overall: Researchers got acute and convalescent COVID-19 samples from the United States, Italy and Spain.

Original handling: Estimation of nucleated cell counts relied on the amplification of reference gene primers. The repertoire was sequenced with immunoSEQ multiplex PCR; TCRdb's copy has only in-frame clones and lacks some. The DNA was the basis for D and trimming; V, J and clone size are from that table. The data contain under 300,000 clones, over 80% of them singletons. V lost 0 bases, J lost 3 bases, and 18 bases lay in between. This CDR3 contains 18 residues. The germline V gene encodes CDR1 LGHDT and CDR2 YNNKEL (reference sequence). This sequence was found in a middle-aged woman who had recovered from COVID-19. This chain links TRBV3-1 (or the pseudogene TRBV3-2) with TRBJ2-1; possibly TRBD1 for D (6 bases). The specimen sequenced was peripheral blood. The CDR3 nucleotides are TGTGCCAGCAGCCAAGACAGGGGTTTCCCTTGGATCTACAATGAGCAGTTCTTC. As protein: CASSQDRGFPWIYNEQFF.